This TCR beta chain was retrieved from a study of shared clonotypes between healthy human individuals. Study-wide points: Sharing across four donors was highest in naive CD4 (roughly 5%) and lowest in memory CD8 (roughly 0.4%).

Sequencing used immunoSEQ multiplex PCR; TCRdb keeps in-frame clones, though not all of them. The table lists 2 million to 3 million clones, 80% to 95% of them singletons. As for this clone: The antigen is not known.

The CDR3 loop spans 12 amino acids. Per germline, CDR1 LNHDA and CDR2 SQIVND (reference sequence). Unmatched junction bases numbered 4, after V lost 6 bases and J lost 6 bases. This receptor was identified in a man aged 18-30 years in good health. Some clones in this sample may be carry-over from other donors' samples. Input material: naive CD4+ T cells from PBMCs. Subset: CD45RA+ positively selected. V usage is TRBV19 and J usage is TRBJ2-5, with TRBD1 identical over 7 bases. CDR3 region: CASSKGQQTQYF. The CDR3 bases are TGTGCCAGTAGCAAGGGACAGCAGACCCAGTACTTC.